The next 30 T cell receptor beta chains were all read from a single sample in a study of T cell responses to AZD1222 COVID-19 vaccine (dated by TCRdb to the early 2020s). Preparation of the library involved the immunoSEQ multiplex PCR assay. TCRdb retrieved this table from immuneACCESS and kept in-frame rearrangements only. Not all clones are present; in checked studies, unresolved V genes account for under half, and no reason is known for the remainder. This sample holds approximately 100,000 clones; more than 75% were observed only once. The ten largest clones capture approximately 12% of the sample. The time point label here, explained by the study, means: baseline before first vaccination. The sequences come from peripheral blood, collected on day 0 of AZD1222 vaccination. These receptors were obtained from an adult in good health.

The chain uses TRBV12-3 or TRBV12-4 and TRBJ2-5, with D possibly matching TRBD2 (6 bases). The CDR3 loop spans 13 amino acids. The germline V and J ends were trimmed by 8 bases and 7 bases, with 17 bases remaining between them. CDR3 residues: CASRDSDIRTQYF. CDR3 bases: TGTGCCAGCCGGGACTCCGACATTCGGACCCAGTACTTC.

The chain employs TRBV5-1 and TRBJ1-4; no definite D call. Trimming pared 0 bases from V and 5 bases from J, leaving 11 bases between. Germline CDR1 reads SGHRS; CDR2 reads YFSETQ. This CDR3 comprises 15 residues. The DNA of the CDR3 is TGCGCCAGCAGCTTGGGAACACAGAACAATGAAAAACTGTTTTTT. Translating it yields CASSLGTQNNEKLFF. Full variable domain (outside the CDR3, taken from reference TRBV5-1 and TRBJ1-4): KAGVTQTPRYLIKTRGQQVTLSCSPISGHRSVSWYQQTPGQGLQFLFEYFSETQRNKGNFPGRFSGRQFSNSRSEMNVSTLELGDSALYLCASSLGTQNNEKLFFGSGTQLSVL.

This clone has a handful of counts. The chain is built from TRBV9 and TRBJ1-4, with a possible D match to TRBD1 (6 bases). Germline loops: CDR1 SGDLS, CDR2 YYNGEE. V was pared by 3 bases and J by 5 bases, with 11 bases between. The CDR3 sequence is 14 residues long. The CDR3 DNA sequence: TGTGCCAGCAGCGGCCGGGACATAAATGAAAAACTGTTTTTT. It yields the protein CASSGRDINEKLFF.

The chain links TRBV7-8 to TRBJ1-1; 10 bases match TRBD1. CDR3 size: 12 residues. Germline values: CDR1 SGHVS, CDR2 FQNEAQ. The ends lost 5 bases at V and 11 bases at J; junction bases unmatched: 5. The DNA of the CDR3 is TGTGCCAGCAGCACCGGGACAGGGGAGGCTTTCTTT. Its translation: CASSTGTGEAFF.

This clone occurred once. This chain connects TRBV24-1 to TRBJ2-1; the match to TRBD2 covers 12 bases. CDR1 is KGHDR, CDR2 SFDVKD, per germline. CDR3 length equals 16 residues. V was pared by 3 bases and J by 7 bases, with 6 bases of the junction left unmatched. CDR3: CATSDPTSGSRNEQFF. CDR3 DNA: TGTGCCACCAGTGATCCGACTAGCGGGAGCCGGAATGAGCAGTTCTTC.

This chain uses TRBV11-2 with TRBJ2-5; D is unresolved. The CDR3 has 11 amino acids. The germline V gene encodes CDR1 SGHAT and CDR2 FQNNGV. V dropped 3 bases and J dropped 5 bases, with 4 bases sitting between them. The CDR3 spells CASSFLETQYF. Written as DNA, the CDR3 is TGTGCCAGCAGCTTTTTGGAGACCCAGTACTTC.

This clone was detected once. V gene TRBV27 combines with J gene TRBJ1-1; weak D call: TRBD1 (5 bases). Germline V gene data show CDR1 as MNHEY and CDR2 as SMNVEV (reference sequence). Deletions cut 6 bases from V and 5 bases from J, with 13 bases between. This CDR3 is 13 amino acids long. The CDR3 here is CASRPLGGTEAFF. CDR3 in DNA: TGTGCCAGCAGACCGTTGGGGGGGACTGAAGCTTTCTTT.

The chain carries TRBV7-9 and TRBJ2-7, with D tentatively TRBD2 (5 bases). The germline CDR1 and CDR2 sequences are SEHNR and FQNEAQ (reference sequence). Trimming pared 2 bases from V and 6 bases from J, leaving 11 bases between. The CDR3 runs to 13 residues. As DNA, the CDR3 is TGTGCCAGCAGCTTATCCTTGGGGAGCGAGCAGTACTTC. This encodes CASSLSLGSEQYF.

This chain links TRBV5-8 with TRBJ1-2, with D unresolved. The CDR3 consists of 11 residues. Germline loops: CDR1 SGHTS, CDR2 YDEGEE. Trimming stripped 2 bases from V and 6 bases from J, with 5 bases between. This chain's CDR3 is CASSFLDGYTF. The CDR3 DNA sequence: TGTGCCAGCAGCTTTCTGGATGGCTACACCTTC.

The rearrangement uses TRBV4-3 and TRBJ2-7, with no clear D. In germline, CDR1 is LGHNA, CDR2 YSLEER. V was clipped by 1 base and J by 3 bases, with 13 bases between them. CDR3 length: 15 amino acids. Written as DNA, the CDR3 is TGCGCCAGCAGCCAAGCTGTTGAAGGCCTCTACGAGCAGTACTTC. It specifies CASSQAVEGLYEQYF.

V usage is TRBV19 and J usage is TRBJ2-2; the match to TRBD1 covers 11 bases. The CDR3 consists of 14 residues. J lost 4 bases, V lost 10 bases, and 5 bases had no gene match. Germline loops: CDR1 LNHDA, CDR2 SQIVND (reference sequence). CDR3 region: CATRDRGTTGELFF. The CDR3 DNA follows: TGTGCCACGAGGGACAGGGGGACCACCGGGGAGCTGTTTTTT.

This chain connects TRBV28 to TRBJ1-2; a weak D match, TRBD1 (5 bases). V was clipped by 8 bases and J by 7 bases, with 20 bases between them. Germline loops: CDR1 MDHEN, CDR2 SYDVKM. The CDR3 is 14 amino acids. CDR3 protein: CASFYPGRMGGYTF. The CDR3, as DNA: TGTGCCAGCTTTTATCCAGGGCGGATGGGTGGCTACACCTTC.

V gene TRBV19 combines with J gene TRBJ1-5; tentative D call: TRBD1 (6 bases). V was clipped by 2 bases and J by 3 bases, with 14 bases between them. The germline gives CDR1 LNHDA, CDR2 SQIVND (reference sequence). This CDR3 has 16 amino acids. The CDR3 here is CASSISLRTDNQPQHF. Here the CDR3 DNA reads TGTGCCAGTAGTATAAGCCTACGGACAGACAATCAGCCCCAGCATTTT. Full variable domain (remainder filled in from reference TRBV19 and TRBJ1-5): DGGITQSPKYLFRKEGQNVTLSCEQNLNHDAMYWYRQDPGQGLRLIYYSQIVNDFQKGDIAEGYSVSREKKESFPLTVTSAQKNPTAFYLCASSISLRTDNQPQHFGDGTRLSIL.

The chain uses TRBV7-3 and TRBJ2-1; D unclear. The CDR3 consists of 15 residues. V shed 11 bases and J shed 0 bases, with 17 bases lying between them. Looked up from germline, CDR1 is SGHTA and CDR2 is FQGTGA. The CDR3 DNA sequence: TGTGCCTCCAGCTCGGATCCGAGCTCCTACAATGAGCAGTTCTTC. Protein product: CASSSDPSSYNEQFF. Supplemented by reference TRBV7-3 and TRBJ2-1, the full variable domain reads GAGVSQTPSNKVTEKGKYVELRCDPISGHTALYWYRQSLGQGPEFLIYFQGTGAADDSGLPNDRFFAVRPEGSVSTLKIQRTERGDSAVYLCASSSDPSSYNEQFFGPGTRLTVL.

The J gene is TRBJ1-5, the V gene TRBV4-3, with a tentative D call TRBD1 (5 bases). The ends were cut back, 4 bases at V and 1 base at J, with 11 bases in the middle. Germline-derived CDR1 and CDR2 are LGHNA and YSLEER. The CDR3 runs to 15 residues. The CDR3 sequence: CASSRSTESNQPQHF. The CDR3 DNA sequence: TGCGCCAGCAGCCGATCGACAGAAAGCAATCAGCCCCAGCATTTT.

The rearrangement uses TRBV2 and TRBJ2-7; TRBD1 aligns across 11 bases. Germline lookup yields CDR1 SNHLY and CDR2 FYNNEI. V gave up 6 bases and J gave up 5 bases; unmatched junction bases: 6. The CDR3 consists of 14 residues. CDR3 amino acids: CASRKGQGADEQYF. CDR3 sequence (DNA): TGTGCCAGCAGGAAAGGACAGGGGGCGGACGAGCAGTACTTC. The variable domain in full, with the rest retrieved from reference TRBV2 and TRBJ2-7, is EPEVTQTPSHQVTQMGQEVILRCVPISNHLYFYWYRQILGQKVEFLVSFYNNEISEKSEIFDDQFSVERPDGSNFTLKIRSTKLEDSAMYFCASRKGQGADEQYFGPGTRLTVT.

The chain is built from TRBV27 and TRBJ1-1, with D possibly being TRBD1 (5 bases). The CDR3 is made up of 14 amino acids. In germline, CDR1 is MNHEY, CDR2 SMNVEV (reference sequence). V shed 3 bases and J shed 6 bases, with 14 bases lying between them. Written as DNA, the CDR3 is TGTGCCAGCAGTTTCGGGGGTAGTCTCCCTGAAGCTTTCTTT. Translation: CASSFGGSLPEAFF.

The V and J genes are TRBV12-3 or TRBV12-4 and TRBJ2-2; D possibly corresponds to TRBD1 (5 bases). Trimming took off 2 bases at V and 5 bases at J, with 6 bases between the two ends. The CDR3 runs to 13 residues. The CDR3 nucleotides read TGTGCCAGCAGTTTAAAGGGGACCGGGGAGCTGTTTTTT. This encodes CASSLKGTGELFF.

This clone was seen only once. This rearrangement joins TRBV2 to TRBJ1-3; possibly TRBD1 for D (5 bases). V lost 3 bases and J 2 bases, leaving 5 bases between the germline ends. The CDR3 consists of 13 residues. From germline, CDR1 is SNHLY and CDR2 FYNNEI. The CDR3 nucleotides are TGTGCCAGCAGTGACAGGGCTGGAAACACCATATATTTT. Its protein is CASSDRAGNTIYF.

In the case of this clone: This same CDR3 is encoded by further DNA sequences in the sample. The chain couples TRBV5-1 to TRBJ2-1; maybe TRBD2 (6 bases). V shed 4 bases and J shed 3 bases, with 8 bases lying between them. Germline V gene sequence: CDR1 SGHRS, CDR2 YFSETQ. CDR3 length: 13 amino acids. In DNA form, the CDR3 reads TGCGCCAGCAGCCCGGGACTCTACAATGAGCAGTTCTTC. This gives the protein CASSPGLYNEQFF.

The genes are TRBV2 and TRBJ1-2; D is uncertain. Trimming shortened V by 4 bases and J by 11 bases, and 11 bases separated the two germline ends. Germline CDR1 reads SNHLY; CDR2 reads FYNNEI. CDR3 length: 11 residues. CDR3 protein: CASSADSRYTF. The CDR3 DNA reads as TGTGCCAGCAGTGCGGACTCTAGGTACACCTTC.

This chain connects TRBV7-2 to TRBJ1-6; TRBD1 matches 9 bases. V dropped 1 base and J dropped 0; count of bases not matched to a gene: 7. Germline CDR1 and CDR2: SGHTA and FQGNSA. This CDR3 region has 19 residues. CDR3 sequence: CASSLGPGQGPSYNSPLHF. CDR3 nucleotides: TGTGCCAGCAGCTTAGGACCGGGACAGGGCCCCTCCTATAATTCACCCCTCCACTTT.

The J gene is TRBJ2-7, the V gene TRBV5-4, with 7 nucleotides matching TRBD2. This CDR3 is 12 amino acids long. CDR1 and CDR2 from the germline V gene are SGHNT and YYREEE (reference sequence). The junction had 3 bases not matched to a gene; V was cut back by 3 bases and J by 6 bases. CDR3 in amino acids: CASSSLATEQYF. CDR3 in DNA: TGTGCCAGCAGCTCACTAGCGACCGAGCAGTACTTC.

The genes are TRBV9 and TRBJ2-5; possible D gene TRBD1, 6 bases. CDR3 length equals 12 residues. V dropped 4 bases and J dropped 4 bases, with 8 bases sitting between them. Germline V CDR1 and CDR2: SGDLS, YYNGEE. The DNA for the CDR3 is TGTGCCAGCAGCCAGGGGTTAGAGACCCAGTACTTC. The encoded protein is CASSQGLETQYF.

CDR3: CASSTPRDYAEETQYF. The CDR3 region has the DNA TGTGCCAGTAGTACTCCTCGGGACTACGCAGAAGAGACCCAGTACTTC. V is TRBV19 and J is TRBJ2-5; 7 nucleotides align to TRBD2. Per germline, CDR1 LNHDA and CDR2 SQIVND (reference sequence). The CDR3 length is 16 residues. V gave up 4 bases and J gave up 3 bases; unmatched junction bases: 11.

This clone was recorded only once. The chain links TRBV7-8 to TRBJ2-7, with D hard to call. V was cut by 5 bases and J by 5 bases, with 16 bases left in between. The CDR3 runs 14 residues. Germline CDR1 reads SGHVS; CDR2 reads FQNEAQ. In DNA form, the CDR3 reads TGTGCCAGCAGCGAAAGAGACATTCGGGACGAGCAGTACTTC. This codes for CASSERDIRDEQYF.

On this clone itself: This CDR3 is also generated by other DNA sequences in the sample. J is TRBJ2-7 and V is TRBV11-3; D is uncertain. This CDR3 region has 12 residues. CDR1 SGHNT and CDR2 YENEEA come from the germline V gene. V was shortened by 3 bases and J by 4 bases, with 7 bases between the two germline ends. CDR3 bases: TGTGCCAGCAGCTTGGACGGATACGAGCAGTACTTC. Protein sequence: CASSLDGYEQYF.

This clone was seen just once. The chain has TRBV28 and TRBJ2-7; D is undetermined. CDR3 length equals 14 residues. Germline V gene sequence: CDR1 MDHEN, CDR2 SYDVKM. V was trimmed by 2 bases and J by 6 bases, leaving 14 bases between them. CDR3: CASSLGARKGEQYF. The CDR3 coding sequence is TGTGCCAGCAGTTTAGGCGCCCGCAAGGGCGAGCAGTACTTC.

The chain joins TRBV12-3 or TRBV12-4 to TRBJ1-1; the D is unclear. V shed 1 base and J shed 0 bases, with 3 bases lying between them. The CDR3 sequence is 13 residues long. CDR3 loop: CASSLGLNTEAFF. The CDR3 DNA sequence: TGTGCCAGCAGTTTAGGACTGAACACTGAAGCTTTCTTT.

This clone was observed a handful of times. The rearrangement joins TRBV28 to TRBJ1-1; D call uncertain. The CDR3 extends over 17 amino acids. V lost 6 bases to trimming and J lost 1 base, with 21 bases between them. Germline loops: CDR1 MDHEN, CDR2 SYDVKM. The CDR3 region has the DNA TGTGCCAGCAGGAGCTTGGGGATCGGGTTGCCGAACACTGAAGCTTTCTTT. It encodes CASRSLGIGLPNTEAFF.